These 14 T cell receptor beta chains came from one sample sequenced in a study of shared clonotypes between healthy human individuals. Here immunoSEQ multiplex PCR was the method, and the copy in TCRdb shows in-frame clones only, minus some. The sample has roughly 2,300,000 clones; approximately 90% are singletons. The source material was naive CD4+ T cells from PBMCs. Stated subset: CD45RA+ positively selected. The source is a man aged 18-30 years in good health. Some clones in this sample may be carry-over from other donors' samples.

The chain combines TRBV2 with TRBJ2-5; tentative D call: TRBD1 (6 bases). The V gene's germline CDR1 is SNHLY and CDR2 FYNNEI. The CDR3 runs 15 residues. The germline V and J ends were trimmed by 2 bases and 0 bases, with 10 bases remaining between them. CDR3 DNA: TGTGCCAGCAGTGAACAGGGGACCCACCAAGAGACCCAGTACTTC. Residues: CASSEQGTHQETQYF. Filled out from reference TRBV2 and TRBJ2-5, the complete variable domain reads EPEVTQTPSHQVTQMGQEVILRCVPISNHLYFYWYRQILGQKVEFLVSFYNNEISEKSEIFDDQFSVERPDGSNFTLKIRSTKLEDSAMYFCASSEQGTHQETQYFGPGTRLLVL.

CDR3 bases: TGTGCCTGGAGTTCTTCACGACGGCCGGTTAATGAAAAACTGTTTTTT. It translates to CAWSSSRRPVNEKLFF. The chain carries TRBV30 and TRBJ1-4; no reliable D call. The CDR3 contains 16 residues. Germline V gene lookup returns CDR1 GTSNPN and CDR2 SVGIG (reference sequence). The V and J ends lost 2 bases and 4 bases respectively, with 17 bases between them.

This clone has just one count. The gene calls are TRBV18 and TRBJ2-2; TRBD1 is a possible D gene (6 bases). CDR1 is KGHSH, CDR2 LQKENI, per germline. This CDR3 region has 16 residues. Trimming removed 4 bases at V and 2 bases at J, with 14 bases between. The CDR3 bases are TGTGCCAGCTCACTATTGACAGGCCTTAACACCGGGGAGCTGTTTTTT. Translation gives CASSLLTGLNTGELFF.

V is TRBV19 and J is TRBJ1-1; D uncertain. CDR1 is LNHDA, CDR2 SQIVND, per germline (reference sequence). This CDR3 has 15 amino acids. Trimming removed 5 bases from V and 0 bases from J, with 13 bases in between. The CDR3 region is CASSADWVMNTEAFF. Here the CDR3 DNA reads TGTGCCAGTAGTGCAGACTGGGTCATGAACACTGAAGCTTTCTTT.

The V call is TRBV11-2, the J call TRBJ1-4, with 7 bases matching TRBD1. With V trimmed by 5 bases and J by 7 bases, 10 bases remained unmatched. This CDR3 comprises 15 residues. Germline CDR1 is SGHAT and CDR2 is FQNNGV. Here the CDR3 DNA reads TGTGCCAGCAGCCGATCAGGGGGGGTCGGTGAAAAACTGTTTTTT. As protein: CASSRSGGVGEKLFF.

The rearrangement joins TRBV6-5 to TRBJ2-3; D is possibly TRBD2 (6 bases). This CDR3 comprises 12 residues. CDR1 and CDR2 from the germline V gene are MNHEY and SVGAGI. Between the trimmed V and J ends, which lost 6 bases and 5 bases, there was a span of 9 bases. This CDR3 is CASSGSQDTQYF. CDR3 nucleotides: TGTGCCAGCAGCGGGAGTCAAGATACGCAGTATTTT.

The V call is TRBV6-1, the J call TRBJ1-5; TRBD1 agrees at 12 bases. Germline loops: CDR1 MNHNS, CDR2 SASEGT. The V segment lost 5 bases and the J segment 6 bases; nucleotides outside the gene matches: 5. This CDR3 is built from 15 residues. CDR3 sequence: CASSRGTGGFQPQHF. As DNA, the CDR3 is TGTGCCAGCAGTCGGGGGACAGGGGGCTTTCAGCCCCAGCATTTT.

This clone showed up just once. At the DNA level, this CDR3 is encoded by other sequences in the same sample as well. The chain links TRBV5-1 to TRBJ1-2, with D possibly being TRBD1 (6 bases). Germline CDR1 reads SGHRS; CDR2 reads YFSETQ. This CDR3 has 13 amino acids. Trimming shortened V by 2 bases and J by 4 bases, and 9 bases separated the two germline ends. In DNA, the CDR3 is TGCGCCAGCAGCTTAGGGGGGGTCTATGGCTACACCTTC. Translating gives CASSLGGVYGYTF. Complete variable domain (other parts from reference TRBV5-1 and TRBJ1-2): KAGVTQTPRYLIKTRGQQVTLSCSPISGHRSVSWYQQTPGQGLQFLFEYFSETQRNKGNFPGRFSGRQFSNSRSEMNVSTLELGDSALYLCASSLGGVYGYTFGSGTRLTVV.

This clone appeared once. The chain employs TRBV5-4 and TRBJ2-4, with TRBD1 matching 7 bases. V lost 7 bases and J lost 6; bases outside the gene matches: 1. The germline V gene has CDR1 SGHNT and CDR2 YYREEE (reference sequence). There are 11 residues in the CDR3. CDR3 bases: TGTGCCAGCTCAGGGGGAAACATTCAGTACTTC. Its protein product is CASSGGNIQYF.

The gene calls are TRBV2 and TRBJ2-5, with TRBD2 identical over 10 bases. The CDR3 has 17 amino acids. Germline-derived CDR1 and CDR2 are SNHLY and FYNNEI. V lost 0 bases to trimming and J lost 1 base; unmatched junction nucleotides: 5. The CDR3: CASSEARTSGLQETQYF. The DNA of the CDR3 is TGTGCCAGCAGTGAAGCGCGGACTAGCGGCCTCCAAGAGACCCAGTACTTC.

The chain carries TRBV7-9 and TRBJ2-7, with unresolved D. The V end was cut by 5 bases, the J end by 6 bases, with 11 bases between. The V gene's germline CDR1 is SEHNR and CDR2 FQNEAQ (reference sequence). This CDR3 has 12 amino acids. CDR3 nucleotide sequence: TGTGCCAGCAGCCCGAGTGAAGTCGAGCAGTACTTC. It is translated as CASSPSEVEQYF.

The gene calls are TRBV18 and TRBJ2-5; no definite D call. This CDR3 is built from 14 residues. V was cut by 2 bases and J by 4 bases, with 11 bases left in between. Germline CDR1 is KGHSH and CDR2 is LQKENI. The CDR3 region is CASSPVLAVETQYF. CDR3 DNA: TGTGCCAGCTCACCAGTATTGGCAGTAGAGACCCAGTACTTC.

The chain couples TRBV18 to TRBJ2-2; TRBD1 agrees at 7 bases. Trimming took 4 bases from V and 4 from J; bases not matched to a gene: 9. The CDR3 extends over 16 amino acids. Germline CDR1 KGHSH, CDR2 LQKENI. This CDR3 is CASSLLMTGTTGELFF. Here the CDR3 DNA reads TGTGCCAGCTCACTTCTAATGACAGGGACCACCGGGGAGCTGTTTTTT.

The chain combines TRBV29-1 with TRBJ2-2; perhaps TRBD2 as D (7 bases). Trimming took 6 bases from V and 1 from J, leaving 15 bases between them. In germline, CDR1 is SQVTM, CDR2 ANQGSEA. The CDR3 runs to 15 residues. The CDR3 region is CSVSHGGQNTGELFF. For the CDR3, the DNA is TGCAGCGTAAGCCACGGGGGGCAGAACACCGGGGAGCTGTTTTTT.